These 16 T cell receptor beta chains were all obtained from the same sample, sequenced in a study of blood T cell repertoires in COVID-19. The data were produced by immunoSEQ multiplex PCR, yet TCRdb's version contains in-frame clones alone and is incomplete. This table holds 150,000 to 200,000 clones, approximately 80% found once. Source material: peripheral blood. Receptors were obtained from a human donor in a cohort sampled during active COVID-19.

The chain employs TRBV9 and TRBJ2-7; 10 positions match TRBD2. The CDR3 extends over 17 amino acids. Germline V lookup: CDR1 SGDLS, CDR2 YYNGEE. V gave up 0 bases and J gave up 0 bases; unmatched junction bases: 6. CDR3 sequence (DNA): TGTGCCAGCAGCGTAGGACTAGCGGGCCTAAGCTCCTACGAGCAGTACTTC. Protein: CASSVGLAGLSSYEQYF.

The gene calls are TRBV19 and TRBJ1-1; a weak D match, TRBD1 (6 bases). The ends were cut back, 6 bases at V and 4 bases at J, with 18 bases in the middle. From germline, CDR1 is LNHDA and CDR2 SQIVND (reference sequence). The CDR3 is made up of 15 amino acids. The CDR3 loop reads CASSPRGGAPTEAFF. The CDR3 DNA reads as TGTGCCAGTAGCCCCAGAGGGGGGGCGCCCACTGAAGCTTTCTTT.

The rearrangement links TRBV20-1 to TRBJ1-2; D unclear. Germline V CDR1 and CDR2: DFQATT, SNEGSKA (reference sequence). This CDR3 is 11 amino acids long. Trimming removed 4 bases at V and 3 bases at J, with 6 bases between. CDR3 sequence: CSATDDYGYTF. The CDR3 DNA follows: TGCAGTGCTACAGACGACTATGGCTACACCTTC.

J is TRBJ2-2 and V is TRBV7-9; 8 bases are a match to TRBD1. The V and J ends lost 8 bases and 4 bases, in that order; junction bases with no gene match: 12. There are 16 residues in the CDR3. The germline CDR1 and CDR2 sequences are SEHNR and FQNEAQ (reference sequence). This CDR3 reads CASPPKGQGSTGELFF. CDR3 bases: TGTGCCAGCCCCCCCAAAGGACAGGGTAGCACCGGGGAGCTGTTTTTT.

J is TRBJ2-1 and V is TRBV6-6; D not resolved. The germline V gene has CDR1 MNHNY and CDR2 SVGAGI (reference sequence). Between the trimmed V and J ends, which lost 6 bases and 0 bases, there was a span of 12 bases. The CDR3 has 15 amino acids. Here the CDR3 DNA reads TGTGCCAGCAGCCAAAAACGGAGCTCCTACAATGAGCAGTTCTTC. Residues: CASSQKRSSYNEQFF.

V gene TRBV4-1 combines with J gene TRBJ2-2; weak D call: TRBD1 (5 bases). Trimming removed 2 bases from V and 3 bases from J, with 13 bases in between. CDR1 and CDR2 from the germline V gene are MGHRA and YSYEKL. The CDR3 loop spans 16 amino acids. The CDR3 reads CASSQFGHPYTGELFF. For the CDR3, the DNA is TGCGCCAGCAGCCAATTCGGACACCCGTACACCGGGGAGCTGTTTTTT.

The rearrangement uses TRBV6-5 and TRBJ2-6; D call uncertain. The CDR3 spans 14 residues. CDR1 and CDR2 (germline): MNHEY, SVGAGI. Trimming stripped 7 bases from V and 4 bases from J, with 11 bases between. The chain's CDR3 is CASTSEAGANVLTF. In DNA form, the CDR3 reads TGTGCCAGCACCTCCGAGGCCGGGGCCAACGTCCTGACTTTC.

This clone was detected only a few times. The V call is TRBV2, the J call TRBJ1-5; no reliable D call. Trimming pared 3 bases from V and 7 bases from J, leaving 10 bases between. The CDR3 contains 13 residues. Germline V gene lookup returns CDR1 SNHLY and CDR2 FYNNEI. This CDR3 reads CASSEWRIQPQHF. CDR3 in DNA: TGTGCCAGCAGTGAGTGGAGAATACAGCCCCAGCATTTT.

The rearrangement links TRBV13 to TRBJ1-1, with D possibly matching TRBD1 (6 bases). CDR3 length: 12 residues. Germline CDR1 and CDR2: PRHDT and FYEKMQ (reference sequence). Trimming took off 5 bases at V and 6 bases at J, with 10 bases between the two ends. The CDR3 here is CASSPRTAEAFF. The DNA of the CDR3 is TGTGCCAGCAGCCCACGGACAGCTGAAGCTTTCTTT.

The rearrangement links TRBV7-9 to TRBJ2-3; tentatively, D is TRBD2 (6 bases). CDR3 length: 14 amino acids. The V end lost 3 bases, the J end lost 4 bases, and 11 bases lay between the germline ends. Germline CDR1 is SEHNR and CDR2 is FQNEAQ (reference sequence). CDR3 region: CASSLGGSADTQYF. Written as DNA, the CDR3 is TGTGCCAGCAGCTTGGGGGGATCTGCAGATACGCAGTATTTT.

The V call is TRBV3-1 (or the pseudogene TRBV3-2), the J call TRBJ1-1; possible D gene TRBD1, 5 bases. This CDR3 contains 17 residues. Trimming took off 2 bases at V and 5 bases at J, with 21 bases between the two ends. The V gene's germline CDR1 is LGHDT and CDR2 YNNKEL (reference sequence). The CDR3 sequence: CASSQLGGGAPRTEAFF. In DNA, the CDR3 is TGTGCCAGCAGCCAACTGGGGGGGGGTGCGCCGCGGACTGAAGCTTTCTTT.

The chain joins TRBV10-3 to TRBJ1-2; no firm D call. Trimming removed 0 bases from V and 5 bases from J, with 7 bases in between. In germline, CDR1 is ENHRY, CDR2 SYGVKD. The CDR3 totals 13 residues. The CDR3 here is CAISESREYGYTF. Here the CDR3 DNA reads TGTGCCATCAGTGAGTCGAGGGAATATGGCTACACCTTC.

CDR3 amino acids: CASRTALSTEAFF. The CDR3 DNA reads as TGTGCCAGCAGGACAGCGCTGAGCACTGAAGCTTTCTTT. The chain couples TRBV12-3 or TRBV12-4 to TRBJ1-1, with D tentatively TRBD1 (5 bases). This CDR3 has 13 amino acids. Trimming shortened V by 6 bases and J by 4 bases, and 12 bases separated the two germline ends.

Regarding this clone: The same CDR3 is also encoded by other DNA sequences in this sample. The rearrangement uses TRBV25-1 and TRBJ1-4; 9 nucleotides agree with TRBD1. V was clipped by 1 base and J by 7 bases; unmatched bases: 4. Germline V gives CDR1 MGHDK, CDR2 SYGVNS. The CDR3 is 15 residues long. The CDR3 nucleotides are TGTGCCAGCAGTGAATTAGGGACAGGGACTGAAAAACTGTTTTTT. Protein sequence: CASSELGTGTEKLFF.

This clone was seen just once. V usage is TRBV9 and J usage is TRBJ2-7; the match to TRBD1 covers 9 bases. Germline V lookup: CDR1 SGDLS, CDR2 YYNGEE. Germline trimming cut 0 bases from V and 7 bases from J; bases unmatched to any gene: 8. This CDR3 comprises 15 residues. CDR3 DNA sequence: TGTGCCAGCAGCGTAGGGGGACAGGGTGTATTGGAGCAGTACTTC. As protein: CASSVGGQGVLEQYF.

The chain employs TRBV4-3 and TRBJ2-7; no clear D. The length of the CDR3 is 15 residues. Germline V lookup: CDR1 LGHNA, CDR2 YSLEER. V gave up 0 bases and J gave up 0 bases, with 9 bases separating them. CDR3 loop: CASSQELLSSYEQYF. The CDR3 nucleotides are TGCGCCAGCAGCCAAGAACTCCTAAGCTCCTACGAGCAGTACTTC.